This T cell receptor (beta chain) originates from a study of brain T cells in children with intractable seizures. Sample time point: blood from clinic visit 5 months post-surgery; TSC patient then seizure free. Sequencing was limited to surgery cases with top T cell transcript signatures in brain tissue. Profiled with immunoSEQ multiplex PCR; TCRdb holds only in-frame clones, not every one. This sample has hundreds of thousands of clones, with roughly 92% found just once. This CDR3 spans 15 amino acids. The germline gives CDR1 MNHEY, CDR2 SMNVEV (reference sequence). The ends were cut back, 4 bases at V and 7 bases at J, with 17 bases in the middle. With respect to this clone: Its antigen is currently unknown.

Study outcomes and limitations: Pre-surgery blood may have been undersampled, hiding some clones. Only CDR3 sequence similarity suggested viral specificity, without known HCMV serostatus.

V usage is TRBV27 and J usage is TRBJ1-5, with D perhaps TRBD1 (6 bases). The source is a boy younger than two with tuberous sclerosis and intractable seizures. Sequencing used peripheral blood, obtained roughly 5 months after surgery. CDR3 sequence: CASSYVAGDFQPQHF. In nucleotides, the CDR3 is TGTGCCAGCAGTTACGTCGCAGGGGATTTCCAGCCCCAGCATTTT.